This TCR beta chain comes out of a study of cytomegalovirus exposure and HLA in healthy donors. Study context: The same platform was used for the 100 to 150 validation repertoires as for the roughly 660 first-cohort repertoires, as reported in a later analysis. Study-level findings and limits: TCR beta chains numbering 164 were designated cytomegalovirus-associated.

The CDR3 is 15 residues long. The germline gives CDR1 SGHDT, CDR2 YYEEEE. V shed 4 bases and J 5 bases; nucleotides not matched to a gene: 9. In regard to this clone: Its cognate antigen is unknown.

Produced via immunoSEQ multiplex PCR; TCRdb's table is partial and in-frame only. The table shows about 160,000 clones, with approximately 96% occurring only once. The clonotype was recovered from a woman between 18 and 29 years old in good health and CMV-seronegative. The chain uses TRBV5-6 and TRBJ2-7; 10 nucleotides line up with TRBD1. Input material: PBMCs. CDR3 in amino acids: CASSPRDRGVNEQYF. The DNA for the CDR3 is TGTGCCAGCAGCCCCCGGGACAGGGGTGTCAACGAGCAGTACTTC.